The rows below give T cell receptor beta chains drawn from one sample of a study of T-cell reconstitution after alpha-beta-depleted transplantation in children. TCRdb redid the calling of the PCR reads with MiXCR, one entry per CDR3 protein. In the table there are around 230,000 distinct CDR3 sequences, approximately 15% of which are singletons. Sample: PBMCs, mostly from graft donor cells, taken 360 days after TCRalphabeta/CD19-depleted stem cell transplant. Receptors originate from a male patient between 2 and 10 years old who had a stem cell transplant for acute lymphoblastic leukemia, so the T cells may come from the graft donor. Both conserved end residues are part of each CDR3. The order of the fields is CDR3 protein, CDR3 DNA, J gene, V gene, clone size, D gene. D genes are given only for firm matches. The listing skips clone size in some rows; elsewhere it reads once, few, many or a size class.

CASSPLSVGLAGARWSTDTQYF TGCGCCAGCAGCCCCCTGAGCGTAGGACTAGCGGGGGCCAGGTGGAGCACAGATACGCAGTATTTT TRBJ2-3 TRBV5-1 . TRBD2
CASSAPAKWGNNLDTEAFF TGTGCCAGCAGCGCCCCGGCTAAGTGGGGGAATAACCTGGACACTGAAGCTTTCTTT TRBJ1-1 TRBV5-6 . .
CASSLGDSRREQYF TGCGCCAGCAGCTTGGGGGACTCCCGGCGCGAGCAGTACTTC TRBJ2-7 TRBV5-1 many .
CASSLGTVTDTQYF TGCGCCAGCAGCTTGGGGACAGTCACAGATACGCAGTATTTT TRBJ2-3 TRBV5-1 . .
CASSSVPYNEQFF TGTGCCAGCAGTTCGGTTCCCTACAATGAGCAGTTCTTC TRBJ2-1 TRBV28 . .
CAWRGSYRMNTEAFF TGTGCCTGGAGGGGTAGTTATCGCATGAACACTGAAGCTTTCTTT TRBJ1-1 TRBV30 . .
CASSSLGDRGYTEAFF TGTGCCAGCAGTTCCCTAGGGGACAGGGGTTACACTGAAGCTTTCTTT TRBJ1-1 TRBV12-3/TRBV12-4 . TRBD1
CASRPTWTAGVETQYF TGTGCCAGCCGACCCACCTGGACAGCGGGAGTAGAGACCCAGTACTTC TRBJ2-5 TRBV28 . TRBD2
CSARGPGQGYNYGYTF TGCAGTGCTAGAGGACCGGGACAGGGGTATAACTATGGCTACACCTTC TRBJ1-2 TRBV20-1 . TRBD1
CSGRKAGDTQYF TGCAGCGGGCGAAAAGCGGGAGATACGCAGTATTTT TRBJ2-3 TRBV29-1 many .
CASSYSNNAGHWCYTF TGTGCCAGCAGTTACTCGAACAACGCGGGCCACTGGTGCTACACCTTC TRBJ1-2 TRBV6-2/TRBV6-3 . .
CASSQSASGYNEQFF TGTGCCAGCAGCCAATCAGCTAGCGGCTACAATGAGCAGTTCTTC TRBJ2-1 TRBV4-2 . TRBD2
CAICLAGGGNEQFF TGTGCCATCTGCCTAGCGGGGGGAGGGAATGAGCAGTTCTTC TRBJ2-1 TRBV2 . TRBD2
CASSEIRSGGVEQFF TGTGCCAGCAGTGAAATACGTTCGGGGGGAGTAGAGCAGTTCTTC TRBJ2-1 TRBV2 . TRBD2
CASSLAQLGRHTEAFF TGCGCCAGCAGCTTGGCCCAATTGGGACGGCACACTGAAGCTTTCTTT TRBJ1-1 TRBV5-1 . .
CASSQVETGELFF TGTGCCAGCAGCCAAGTGGAAACCGGGGAGCTGTTTTTT TRBJ2-2 TRBV3-1 . .
CASSSPGQPQHF TGTGCCAGCAGCTCCCCAGGGCAGCCCCAGCATTTT TRBJ1-5 TRBV7-9 . .
CAINVLGGGLGEQFF TGTGCCATCAACGTTTTAGGCGGGGGATTGGGTGAGCAGTTCTTC TRBJ2-1 TRBV10-3 . TRBD2
CASSSFRGEAKNIQYF TGTGCCAGCAGCTCGTTTAGGGGCGAGGCCAAAAACATTCAGTACTTC TRBJ2-4 TRBV11-2 . .
CSVEGGGAYEQYF TGCAGCGTTGAAGGCGGGGGCGCGTACGAGCAGTACTTC TRBJ2-7 TRBV29-1 few .
CASRGGGAHYGYTF TGTGCCAGCAGAGGGGGGGGCGCTCACTATGGCTACACCTTC TRBJ1-2 TRBV28 . .
CASSGQAILGTEAFF TGCGCCAGCAGCGGACAGGCGATTTTGGGGACTGAAGCTTTCTTT TRBJ1-1 TRBV5-1 . TRBD1